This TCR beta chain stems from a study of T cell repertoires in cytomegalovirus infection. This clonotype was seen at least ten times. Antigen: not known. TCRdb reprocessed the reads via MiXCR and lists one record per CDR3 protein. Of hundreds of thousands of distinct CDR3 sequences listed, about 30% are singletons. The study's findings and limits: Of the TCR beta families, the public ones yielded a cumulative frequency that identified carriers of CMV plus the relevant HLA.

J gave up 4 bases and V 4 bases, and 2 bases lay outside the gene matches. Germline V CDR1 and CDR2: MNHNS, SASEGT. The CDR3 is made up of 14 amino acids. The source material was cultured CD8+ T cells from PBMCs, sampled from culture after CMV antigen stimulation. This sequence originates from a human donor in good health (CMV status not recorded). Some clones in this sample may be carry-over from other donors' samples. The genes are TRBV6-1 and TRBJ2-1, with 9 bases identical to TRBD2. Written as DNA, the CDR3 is TGTGCCAGCAGTGGTCTAGCGGGGTACAATGAGCAGTTCTTC. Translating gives CASSGLAGYNEQFF.